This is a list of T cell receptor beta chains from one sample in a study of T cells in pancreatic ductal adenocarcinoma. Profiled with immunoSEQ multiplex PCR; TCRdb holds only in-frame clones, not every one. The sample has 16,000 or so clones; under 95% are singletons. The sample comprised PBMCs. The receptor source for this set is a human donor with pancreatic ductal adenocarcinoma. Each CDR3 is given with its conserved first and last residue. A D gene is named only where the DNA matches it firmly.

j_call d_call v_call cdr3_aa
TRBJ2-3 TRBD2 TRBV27 CASSLSPGTSKLTQYF
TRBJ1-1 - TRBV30 CAWGGTSGRNTEAFF
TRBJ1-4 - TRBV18 CASSLRTATNEKLFF
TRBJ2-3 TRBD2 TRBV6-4 CASSDGLAGGPDTQYF
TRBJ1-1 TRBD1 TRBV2 CASSEAGTEMNTEAFF
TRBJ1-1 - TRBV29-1 CSVELQVNTEAFF
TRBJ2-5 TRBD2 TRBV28 CASSLWAREGQETQYF
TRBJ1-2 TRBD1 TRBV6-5 CASSYAPGQGGWGYTF
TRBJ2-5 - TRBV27 CASSLSAPGQTQYF
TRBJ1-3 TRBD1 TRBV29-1 CSARDSAGNTIYF
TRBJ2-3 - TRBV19 CASSGGARTDTQYF
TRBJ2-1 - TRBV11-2 CASSFHNEQFF
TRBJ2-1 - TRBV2 CASSGAQASFGNEQFF
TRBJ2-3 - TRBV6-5 CASNVASTDTQYF